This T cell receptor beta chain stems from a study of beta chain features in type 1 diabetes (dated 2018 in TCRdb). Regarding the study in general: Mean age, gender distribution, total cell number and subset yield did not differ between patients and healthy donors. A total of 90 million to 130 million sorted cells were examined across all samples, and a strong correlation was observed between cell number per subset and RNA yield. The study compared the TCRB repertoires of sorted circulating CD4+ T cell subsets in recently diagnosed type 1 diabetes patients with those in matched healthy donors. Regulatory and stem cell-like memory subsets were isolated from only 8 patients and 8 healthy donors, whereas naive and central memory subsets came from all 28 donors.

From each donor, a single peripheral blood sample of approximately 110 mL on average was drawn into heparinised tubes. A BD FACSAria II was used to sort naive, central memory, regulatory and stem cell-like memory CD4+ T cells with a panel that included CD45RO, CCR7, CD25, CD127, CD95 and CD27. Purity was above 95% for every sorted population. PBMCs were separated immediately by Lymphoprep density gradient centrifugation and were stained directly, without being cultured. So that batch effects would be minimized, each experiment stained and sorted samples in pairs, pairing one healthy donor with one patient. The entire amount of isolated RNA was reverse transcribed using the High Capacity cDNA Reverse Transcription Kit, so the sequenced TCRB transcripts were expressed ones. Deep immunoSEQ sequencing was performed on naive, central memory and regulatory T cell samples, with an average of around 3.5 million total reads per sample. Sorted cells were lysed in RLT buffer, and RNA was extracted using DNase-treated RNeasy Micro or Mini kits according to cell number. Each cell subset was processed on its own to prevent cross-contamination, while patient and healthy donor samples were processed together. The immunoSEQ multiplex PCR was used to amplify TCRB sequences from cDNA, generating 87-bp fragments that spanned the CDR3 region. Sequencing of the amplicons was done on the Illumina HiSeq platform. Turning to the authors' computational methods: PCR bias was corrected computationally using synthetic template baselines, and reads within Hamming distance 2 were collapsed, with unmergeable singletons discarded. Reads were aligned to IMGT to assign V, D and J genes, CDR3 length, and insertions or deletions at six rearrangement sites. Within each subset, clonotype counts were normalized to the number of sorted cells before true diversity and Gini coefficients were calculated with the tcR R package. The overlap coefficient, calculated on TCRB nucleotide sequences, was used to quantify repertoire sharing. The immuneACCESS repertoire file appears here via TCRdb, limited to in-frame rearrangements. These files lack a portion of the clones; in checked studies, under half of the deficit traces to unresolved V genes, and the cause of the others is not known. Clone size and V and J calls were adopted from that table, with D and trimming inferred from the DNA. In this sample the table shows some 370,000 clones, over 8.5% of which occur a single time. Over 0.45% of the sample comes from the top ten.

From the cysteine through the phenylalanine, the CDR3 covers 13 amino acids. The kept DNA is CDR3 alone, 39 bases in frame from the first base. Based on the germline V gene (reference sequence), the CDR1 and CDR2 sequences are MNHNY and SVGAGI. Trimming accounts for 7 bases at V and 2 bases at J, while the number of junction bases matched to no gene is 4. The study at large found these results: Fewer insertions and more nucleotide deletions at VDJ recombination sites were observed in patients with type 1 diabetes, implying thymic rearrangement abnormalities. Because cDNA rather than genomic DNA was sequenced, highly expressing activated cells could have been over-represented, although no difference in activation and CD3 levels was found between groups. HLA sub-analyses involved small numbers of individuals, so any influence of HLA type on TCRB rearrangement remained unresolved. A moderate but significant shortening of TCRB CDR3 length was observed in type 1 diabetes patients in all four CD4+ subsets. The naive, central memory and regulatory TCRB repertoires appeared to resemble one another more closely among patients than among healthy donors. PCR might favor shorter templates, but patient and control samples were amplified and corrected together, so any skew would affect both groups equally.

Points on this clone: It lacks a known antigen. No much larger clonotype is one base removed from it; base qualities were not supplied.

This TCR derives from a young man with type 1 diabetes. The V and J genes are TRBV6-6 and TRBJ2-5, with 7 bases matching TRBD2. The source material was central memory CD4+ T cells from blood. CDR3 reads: CASNTGGQETQYF. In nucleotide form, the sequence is TGTGCCAGCAATACGGGGGGTCAAGAGACCCAGTACTTC.